This T cell receptor beta chain appears in the sequencing data of a study of CD8+CD57+ T cells in acquired aplastic anemia. Germline V gene data show CDR1 as SGHTA and CDR2 as FQGNSA. The V segment lost 5 bases and the J segment 7 bases; nucleotides outside the gene matches: 4. The CDR3 length is 13 residues. This clonotype was seen only a few times. According to the study, genomic DNA was the template for TCR beta VDJ and CDR3 profiling. TCRdb itself ran the reads through MiXCR, one entry per CDR3 protein. The data contain tens of thousands of distinct CDR3 sequences, roughly three quarters of them seen just once; the ten biggest clones take up over 20%.

The receptor comes from a human donor in good health, serving as a control. The V gene is TRBV7-2, the J gene TRBJ1-5; 8 nucleotides line up with TRBD1. The sequenced sample was sorted CD4+, CD8+, or CD8+CD57+ T cells (not recorded which) from PBMCs. The DNA for the CDR3 is TGTGCCAGCAGCCAGGACAGGGACCAGCCCCAGCATTTT. It is translated as CASSQDRDQPQHF.